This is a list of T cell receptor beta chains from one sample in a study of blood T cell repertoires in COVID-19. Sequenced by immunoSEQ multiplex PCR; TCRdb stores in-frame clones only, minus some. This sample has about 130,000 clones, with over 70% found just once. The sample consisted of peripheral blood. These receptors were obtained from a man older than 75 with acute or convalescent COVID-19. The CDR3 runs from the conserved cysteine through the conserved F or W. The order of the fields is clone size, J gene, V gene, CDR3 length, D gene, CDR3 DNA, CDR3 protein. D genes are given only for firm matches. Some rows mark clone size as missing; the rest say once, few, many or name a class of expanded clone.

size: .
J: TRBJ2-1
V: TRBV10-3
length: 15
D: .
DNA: TGTGCCATCAGTGAAGGGCAGGGTTCCATCAATGAGCAGTTCTTC
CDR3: CAISEGQGSINEQFF

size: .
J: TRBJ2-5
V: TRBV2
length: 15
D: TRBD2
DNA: TGTGCCAGCAGTGAAACTAGCGGCCACGGGGTGTCCCAGTACTTC
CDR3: CASSETSGHGVSQYF

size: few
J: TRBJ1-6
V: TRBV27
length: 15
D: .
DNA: TGTGCCAGCAGTCTAGGCGGACTTCGGAATTCACCCCTCCACTTT
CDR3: CASSLGGLRNSPLHF

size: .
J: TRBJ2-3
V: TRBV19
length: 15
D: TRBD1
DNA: TGTGCCAGTAGTCGCCGGGACAGATACACAGATACGCAGTATTTT
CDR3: CASSRRDRYTDTQYF

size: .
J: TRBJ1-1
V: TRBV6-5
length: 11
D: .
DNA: TGTGCCAGCAGACTCCTCTCTGAAGCTTTCTTT
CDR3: CASRLLSEAFF

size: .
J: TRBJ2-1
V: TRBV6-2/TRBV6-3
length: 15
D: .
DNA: TGTGCCAGCGGCCTGGGGGGTAGCTCCTACAATGAGCAGTTCTTC
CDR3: CASGLGGSSYNEQFF

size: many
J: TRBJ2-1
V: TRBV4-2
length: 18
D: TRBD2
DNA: TGTGCCAGCAGCCTAAGTCTAGCGGGGGGCTCCGGACGCAATGAGCAGTTCTTC
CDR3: CASSLSLAGGSGRNEQFF

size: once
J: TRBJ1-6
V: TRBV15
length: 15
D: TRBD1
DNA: TGTGCCACCAGCCGGGGACAGGGGGGAAATTCACCCCTCCACTTT
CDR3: CATSRGQGGNSPLHF

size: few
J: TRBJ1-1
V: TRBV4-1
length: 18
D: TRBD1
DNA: TGCGCCAGCAGCCTGGGGACAGGGTACGCGTTGGCGAACACTGAAGCTTTCTTT
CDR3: CASSLGTGYALANTEAFF

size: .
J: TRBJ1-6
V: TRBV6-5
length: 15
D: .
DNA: TGTGCCAGCAGTTACGGGGCGGGAGGGAATTCACCCCTCCACTTT
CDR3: CASSYGAGGNSPLHF

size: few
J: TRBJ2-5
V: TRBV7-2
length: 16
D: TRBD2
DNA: TGTGCCAGCAGCTTAGCAAGCGGGGGGACTCAAGAGACCCAGTACTTC
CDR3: CASSLASGGTQETQYF

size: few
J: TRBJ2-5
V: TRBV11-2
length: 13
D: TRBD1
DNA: TGTGCCAGCAGCTTTAACAGGGGGGAGACCCAGTACTTC
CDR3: CASSFNRGETQYF

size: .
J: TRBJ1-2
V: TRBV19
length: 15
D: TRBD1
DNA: TGTGCCAGTAGTATAGCCGACAGGGCCTCCTATGGCTACACCTTC
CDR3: CASSIADRASYGYTF

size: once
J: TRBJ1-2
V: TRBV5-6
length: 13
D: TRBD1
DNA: TGTGCCAGCAGCCCAGGGGGTGTCTATGGCTACACCTTC
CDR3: CASSPGGVYGYTF

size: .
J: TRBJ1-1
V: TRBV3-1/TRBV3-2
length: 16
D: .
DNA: TGTGCCAGCAGCCAAGGTCCGGCAGGGGCGAACACTGAAGCTTTCTTT
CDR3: CASSQGPAGANTEAFF

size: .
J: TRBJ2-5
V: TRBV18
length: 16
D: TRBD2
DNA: TGTGCCAGCTCACCCTCAATAGCGGGTCTTCAAGAGACCCAGTACTTC
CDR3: CASSPSIAGLQETQYF

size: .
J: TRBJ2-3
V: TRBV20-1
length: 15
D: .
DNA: TGCAGTGCTAGTAGACCGGGGGGCCGCACAGATACGCAGTATTTT
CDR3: CSASRPGGRTDTQYF

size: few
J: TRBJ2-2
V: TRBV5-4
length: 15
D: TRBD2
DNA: TGTGCCAGCAGCACGCCGGGACTAGCTGCCGGGGAGCTGTTTTTT
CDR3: CASSTPGLAAGELFF

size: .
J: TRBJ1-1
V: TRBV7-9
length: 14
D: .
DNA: TGTGCCAGCAGCTTAGCGCTTGGGAGCACTGAAGCTTTCTTT
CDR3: CASSLALGSTEAFF

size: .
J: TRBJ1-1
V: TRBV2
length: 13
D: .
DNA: TGTGCCAGCAGGATGACAGGCTACACTGAAGCTTTCTTT
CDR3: CASRMTGYTEAFF

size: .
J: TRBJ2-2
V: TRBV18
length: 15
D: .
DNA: TGTGCCAGCTCACCGGTGCTAGTGGCGGCGGGGGAGCTGTTTTTT
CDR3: CASSPVLVAAGELFF

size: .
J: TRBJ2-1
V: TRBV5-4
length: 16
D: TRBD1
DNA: TGTGCCAGCAGCCGTCCGGGACAGGGGGCTTGGAATGAGCAGTTCTTC
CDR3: CASSRPGQGAWNEQFF

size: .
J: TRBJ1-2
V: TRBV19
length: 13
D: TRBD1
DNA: TGTGCCAGTAGTATCGACAGGGGAAGCGGCTACACCTTC
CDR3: CASSIDRGSGYTF

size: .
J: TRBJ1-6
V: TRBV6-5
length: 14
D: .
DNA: TGTGCCAGCCTCCGGGCCTTGGGGCATTCACCCCTCCACTTT
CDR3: CASLRALGHSPLHF

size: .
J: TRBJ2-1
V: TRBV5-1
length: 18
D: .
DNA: TGCGCCAGCAGCTTGGCCCCGGTGGGGCCGAGCTCCTACAATGAGCAGTTCTTC
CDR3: CASSLAPVGPSSYNEQFF

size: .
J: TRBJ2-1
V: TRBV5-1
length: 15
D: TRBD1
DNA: TGCGCCAGCAGCTCCCAGGGGGCGCAGAGCAATGAGCAGTTCTTC
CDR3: CASSSQGAQSNEQFF

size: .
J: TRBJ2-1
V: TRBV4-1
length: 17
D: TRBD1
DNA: TGCGCCAGCAGCCAACAAATATCGGGACAGGGTGGGAATGAGCAGTTCTTC
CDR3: CASSQQISGQGGNEQFF

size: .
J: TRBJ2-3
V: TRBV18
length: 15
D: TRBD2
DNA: TGTGCCAGCTCATCATCGGCTAGCGGGGGGCATACGCAGTATTTT
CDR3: CASSSSASGGHTQYF

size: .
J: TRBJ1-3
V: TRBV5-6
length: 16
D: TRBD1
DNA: TGTGCCAGCAGCTTGAGGGGGCTGATGTCTGGAAACACCATATATTTT
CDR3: CASSLRGLMSGNTIYF

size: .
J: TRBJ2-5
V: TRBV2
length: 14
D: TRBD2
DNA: TGTGCCAGCAGTGAGGCGGGGGGGCGAGAGACCCAGTACTTC
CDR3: CASSEAGGRETQYF

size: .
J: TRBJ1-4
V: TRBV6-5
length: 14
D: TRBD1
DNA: TGTGCCAGCAGAATACAGGGGAAGGATGAAAAACTGTTTTTT
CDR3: CASRIQGKDEKLFF

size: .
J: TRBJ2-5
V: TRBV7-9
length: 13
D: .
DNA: TGTGCCAGCAGCTTTCTGAGTTCAGAGACCCAGTACTTC
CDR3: CASSFLSSETQYF

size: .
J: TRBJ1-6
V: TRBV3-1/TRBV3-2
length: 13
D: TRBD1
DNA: TGTGCCAGCAATGGACAGGGGGCTTCACCCCTCCACTTT
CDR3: CASNGQGASPLHF

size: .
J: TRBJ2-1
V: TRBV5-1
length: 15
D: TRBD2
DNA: TGCGCCAGCAGCTGGGTAGCGGGGGTATACAATGAGCAGTTCTTC
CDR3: CASSWVAGVYNEQFF

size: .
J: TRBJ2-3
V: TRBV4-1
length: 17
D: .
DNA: TGCGCCAGCAGCCAAGATCGGGCGGGGTTTTTCACAGATACGCAGTATTTT
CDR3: CASSQDRAGFFTDTQYF

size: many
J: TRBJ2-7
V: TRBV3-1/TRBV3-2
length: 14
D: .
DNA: TGTGCCAGCAGCCATCAGGGCGGAGGGAACGAGCAGTACTTC
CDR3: CASSHQGGGNEQYF

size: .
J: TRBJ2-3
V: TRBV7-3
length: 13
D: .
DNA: TGTGCCAGCAGCCCAGCCAAGGGGGATACGCAGTATTTT
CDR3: CASSPAKGDTQYF

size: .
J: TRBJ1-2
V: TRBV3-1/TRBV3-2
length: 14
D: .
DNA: TGTGCCAGCACCCTCGACGCGGGGACGGGGGGCTACACCTTC
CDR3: CASTLDAGTGGYTF

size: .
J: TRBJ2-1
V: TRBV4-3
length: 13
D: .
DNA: TGCGCCAGCAGCCGCACTCAGGGAGGTGAGCAGTTCTTC
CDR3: CASSRTQGGEQFF

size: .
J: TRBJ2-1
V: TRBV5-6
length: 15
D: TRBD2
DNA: TGTGCCAGCAGTTTCCGACTAGCGGAATACAATGAGCAGTTCTTC
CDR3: CASSFRLAEYNEQFF

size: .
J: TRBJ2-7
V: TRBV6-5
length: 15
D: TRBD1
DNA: TGTGCCAGCAGCGATGACAGGGGTCAATCCTACGAGCAGTACTTC
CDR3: CASSDDRGQSYEQYF

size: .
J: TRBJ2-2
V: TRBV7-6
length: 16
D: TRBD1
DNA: TGTGCCAGCAGCTTAGCGGCAGGACAGGGTGCCGGGGAGCTGTTTTTT
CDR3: CASSLAAGQGAGELFF

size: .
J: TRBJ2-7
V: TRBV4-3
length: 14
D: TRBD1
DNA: TGCGCCAGCAGCCATGACAGGGATGCGGACGAGCAGTACTTC
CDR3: CASSHDRDADEQYF

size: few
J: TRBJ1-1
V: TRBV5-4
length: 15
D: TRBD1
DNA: TGTGCCAGCAGCCCGCCGACTCTACAGGGGACTGAAGCTTTCTTT
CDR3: CASSPPTLQGTEAFF

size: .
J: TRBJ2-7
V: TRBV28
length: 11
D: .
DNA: TGTGCCAGCAGTTTCAGGCAATGGCAGTACTTC
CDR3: CASSFRQWQYF

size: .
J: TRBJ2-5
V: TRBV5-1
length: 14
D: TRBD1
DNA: TGCGCCAGCAGCCTAACGGGACAGAAAGAGACCCAGTACTTC
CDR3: CASSLTGQKETQYF

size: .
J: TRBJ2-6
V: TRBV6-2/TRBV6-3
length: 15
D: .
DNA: TGTGCCAGCAGCCCCGGGACACCCGGGGCCAACGTCCTGACTTTC
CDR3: CASSPGTPGANVLTF

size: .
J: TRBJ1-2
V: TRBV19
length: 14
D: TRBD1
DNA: TGTGCCAGTAGTATCGGTACAGGGGTGAGTGGCTACACCTTC
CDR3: CASSIGTGVSGYTF

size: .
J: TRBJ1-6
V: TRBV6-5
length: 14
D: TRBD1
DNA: TGTGCCAGCAGGGGCCGGGACAGAGGATCACCCCTCCACTTT
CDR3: CASRGRDRGSPLHF

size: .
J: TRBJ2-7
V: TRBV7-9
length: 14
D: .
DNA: TGTGCCAGCAGCGCCGACAGGTGGTCCTACGAGCAGTACTTC
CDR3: CASSADRWSYEQYF

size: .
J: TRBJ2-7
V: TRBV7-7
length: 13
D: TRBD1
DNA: TGTGCCAGCAGCAGATACAGGGGGAGTGAGCAGTACTTC
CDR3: CASSRYRGSEQYF

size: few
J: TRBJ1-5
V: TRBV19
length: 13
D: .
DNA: TGTGCCAGTACACAGGGCGCAGGTCAGCCCCAGCATTTT
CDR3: CASTQGAGQPQHF

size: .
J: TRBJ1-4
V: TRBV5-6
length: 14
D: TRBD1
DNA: TGTGCCAGCAGCCCGACAGGGGGAGATGAAAAACTGTTTTTT
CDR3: CASSPTGGDEKLFF

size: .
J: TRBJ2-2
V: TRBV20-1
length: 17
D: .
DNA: TGCAGTGCTAGTTCGACAGACACTACTGGGAACACCGGGGAGCTGTTTTTT
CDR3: CSASSTDTTGNTGELFF